This T cell receptor beta chain comes out of a study of T cell repertoires in cytomegalovirus infection. Overall study: Public TCR beta signature analysis indicated the presence of both CMV infection and matching HLA type.

MiXCR, run by TCRdb on the reads, gives a single entry per CDR3 protein. There are roughly 720,000 distinct CDR3 sequences in the sample; 35% to 45% occur only once, and 2.5% to 3% lies in the top ten. This clonotype was detected many times. The receptor was isolated from a human donor in good health (CMV status not recorded). Some clones in this sample may be carry-over from other donors' samples. Sequencing used PBMCs.

The CDR3 DNA reads TGTGCCAGCAGCTTAACCCTGATGAACACTGAAGCTTTCTTT. Encoded protein: CASSLTLMNTEAFF. This chain connects TRBV7-3 to TRBJ1-1; no definite D call. Trimming removed 0 bases from V and 0 bases from J, with 5 bases in between. The CDR3 is 14 amino acids. Per germline, CDR1 SGHTA and CDR2 FQGTGA. Full variable domain (outside the CDR3, taken from reference TRBV7-3 and TRBJ1-1): GAGVSQTPSNKVTEKGKYVELRCDPISGHTALYWYRQSLGQGPEFLIYFQGTGAADDSGLPNDRFFAVRPEGSVSTLKIQRTERGDSAVYLCASSLTLMNTEAFFGQGTRLTVV.